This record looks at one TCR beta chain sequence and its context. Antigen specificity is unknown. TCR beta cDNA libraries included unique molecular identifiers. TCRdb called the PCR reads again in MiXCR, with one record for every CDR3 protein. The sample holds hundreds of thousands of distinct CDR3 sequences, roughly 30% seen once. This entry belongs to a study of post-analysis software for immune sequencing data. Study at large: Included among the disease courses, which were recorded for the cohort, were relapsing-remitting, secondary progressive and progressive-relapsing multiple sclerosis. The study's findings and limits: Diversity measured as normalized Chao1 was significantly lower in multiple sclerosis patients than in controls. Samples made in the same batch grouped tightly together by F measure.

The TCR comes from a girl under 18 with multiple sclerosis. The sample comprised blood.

The chain's CDR3 is CASSVRTGTASSTDTQYF. CDR3 nucleotide sequence: TGTGCCAGCAGCGTAAGGACCGGGACGGCGTCTAGCACAGATACGCAGTATTTT. The rearrangement joins TRBV9 to TRBJ2-3; D is possibly TRBD1 or TRBD2 (5 bases each). V was trimmed by 1 base and J by 0 bases, leaving 18 bases between them. Germline V gene lookup returns CDR1 SGDLS and CDR2 YYNGEE. This CDR3 contains 18 residues.